The subject of this entry is one TCR beta chain. This clonotype was detected a few times. Its antigen is unknown. The sample holds no much larger clone one base away, and base qualities are not on file. The treatment or condition tag for this specimen amounts to: live attenuated yellow fever vaccine strain. At each blood-draw timepoint, two biological replicates of bulk PBMCs were collected. A standard Ficoll-Paque protocol was used to isolate PBMCs from peripheral blood. TriZol was used to extract RNA from bulk PBMCs, from CD4 and CD8 fractions, and from dextramer-positive and dextramer-negative fractions. The germline V gene (reference sequence) sets CDR1 to DFQATT and CDR2 to SNEGSKA. From V the trimming removes 5 bases and from J it removes 4 bases, while the gene matches leave 3 bases of the junction unaccounted for. Inclusive of the bounding cysteine and phenylalanine, the CDR3 is 12 residues long. Just CDR3 DNA is preserved here, 36 bases in frame from base 1.

These data come from a study of T cells after yellow fever vaccination (dated 2019 in TCRdb). Some background on the complete study: The SMART-Seq v4 Ultra Low Input RNA kit was used to prepare libraries from fractions with low cell numbers. Bulk TCR alpha and beta repertoires were sequenced longitudinally to track T-cell clones before and after primary and booster YFV17D yellow fever vaccination. The cohort comprised two healthy male donors, one aged 18 to 30 and one aged 30 to 40 years. Blood was drawn at multiple timepoints before and after primary and secondary immunization, with bulk PBMC replicates and cell subsets isolated.

Study-wide findings and limitations: A small share of clonotypes was detected in both CD4 and CD8 compartments, with the overlap likely arising from convergent recombination. Compared with the primary T-cell response, the secondary T-cell response was weaker but faster, peaking on day 5 rather than day 15. Computational filtering was needed because FACS-sorted repertoires could contain abundant contaminating clonotypes from the bulk population. After the booster, most of the clones that had expanded following primary vaccination were detected again (almost 98% of CD4 and around nine tenths of CD8), which suggests that memory was broadly maintained. The study included only a couple of donors, which limits how far the findings can be generalized.

Reads for this sample came from an Illumina NovaSeq 6000. TCR cDNA was made using 5'RACE template switching, a step that added a universal primer site and unique molecular identifiers. Priming for cDNA synthesis came from both the TCR alpha and TCR beta constant segments. Library amplification used two PCR steps, and the second PCR step added sample barcodes and sequencing adapters. Sequencing of libraries was performed on Illumina HiSeq 2500 (2x100 bp) or NovaSeq (2x150 bp). The original methods were these. MIGEC was used to demultiplex reads and collapse the reads into UMI consensus sequences, and MiXCR was used for V(D)J alignment. Clonotypes responding to the vaccine were identified with edgeR on replicate PBMC samples, with the criteria of FDR below 0.01 and a log2 fold change above 5 up to day 15. Each bulk clonotype was labeled CD4 or CD8 based on which sequenced repertoire, CD4 or CD8, contained the clonotype at higher abundance. TCRdb itself trimmed the public reads at Q25 with fastp, ran MiXCR and retained productive beta chains. Every distinct CDR3 protein forms one entry, paired with its most common genes and DNA. TCRdb assigned the V and J calls; the authors' analysis was not used. This sample lists some 250,000 distinct CDR3 sequences; approximately 3.6% were detected once. The ten largest clonotypes hold under 20% of the sample.

The receptor was derived from a man aged 18 to 29 who received the YFV17D yellow fever vaccine. The sequenced sample was PBMCs, obtained 15 days after the yellow fever booster vaccination. The receptor chain draws on TRBV20-1 and TRBJ1-1; TRBD1 matches 8 bases in the middle. The DNA reads as follows: TGCAGTGCTTTGACAGGGGTCACTGAAGCTTTCTTT. Its translation reads: CSALTGVTEAFF.